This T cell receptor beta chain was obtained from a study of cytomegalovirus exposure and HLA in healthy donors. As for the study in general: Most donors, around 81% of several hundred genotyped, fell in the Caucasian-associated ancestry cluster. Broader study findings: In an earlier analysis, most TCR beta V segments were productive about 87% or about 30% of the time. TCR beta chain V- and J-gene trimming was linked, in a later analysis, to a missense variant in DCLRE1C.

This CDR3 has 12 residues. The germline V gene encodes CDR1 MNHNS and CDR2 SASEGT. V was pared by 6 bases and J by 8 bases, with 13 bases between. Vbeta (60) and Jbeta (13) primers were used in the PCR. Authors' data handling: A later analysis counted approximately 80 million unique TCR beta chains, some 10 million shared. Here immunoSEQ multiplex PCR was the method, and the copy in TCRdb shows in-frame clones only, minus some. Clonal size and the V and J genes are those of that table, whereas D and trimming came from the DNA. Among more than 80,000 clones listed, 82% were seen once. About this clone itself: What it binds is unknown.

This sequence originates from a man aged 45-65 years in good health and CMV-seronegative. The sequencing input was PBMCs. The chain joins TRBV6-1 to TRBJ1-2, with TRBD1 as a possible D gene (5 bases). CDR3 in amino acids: CASSAGGRGYTF. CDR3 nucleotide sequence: TGTGCCAGCAGCGCCGGGGGAAGAGGCTACACCTTC.